Shown below are 10 T cell receptor beta chains from a single sample sequenced in a study of blood T cell repertoires in COVID-19. Profiling relied on immunoSEQ multiplex PCR, and the TCRdb table lists in-frame clones only, not all of them. This sample has some 250,000 clones; 82% occur once, and the top ten carry around 12%. Sequenced: peripheral blood. All receptors derive from a woman aged 60 to 75 with active or convalescent COVID-19.

The rearrangement joins TRBV18 to TRBJ1-3; 8 bases align to TRBD1. The V and J ends lost 3 bases and 0 bases, in that order; junction bases with no gene match: 7. Germline V gene sequence: CDR1 KGHSH, CDR2 LQKENI. The CDR3 consists of 17 residues. CDR3 bases: TGTGCCAGCTCACCCCAGGGACAGGCGAGCTCTGGAAACACCATATATTTT. It specifies CASSPQGQASSGNTIYF.

This clone was recorded at least ten times. The J gene is TRBJ1-2, the V gene TRBV7-3; 7 positions match TRBD1. The germline gives CDR1 SGHTA, CDR2 FQGTGA. This CDR3 has 13 residues. Unmatched junction bases numbered 5, after V lost 5 bases and J lost 5 bases. As DNA, the CDR3 is TGTGCCAGCAGCGCTGGGACAGATTATGGCTACACCTTC. As protein: CASSAGTDYGYTF.

The chain is built from TRBV7-2 and TRBJ1-2, with 9 bases matching TRBD1. The length of the CDR3 is 14 residues. In germline, CDR1 is SGHTA, CDR2 FQGNSA. V shed 4 bases and J 3 bases; nucleotides not matched to a gene: 3. Here the CDR3 reads CASSSRTGDYGYTF. Here the CDR3 DNA reads TGTGCCAGCAGCTCTCGGACAGGGGACTATGGCTACACCTTC.

This clone was detected only a few times. V and J are TRBV6-4 and TRBJ1-2, with 7 bases lining up with TRBD1. The CDR3 length is 14 residues. Looked up from germline, CDR1 is MRHNA and CDR2 is SNTAGT. V dropped 2 bases and J dropped 5; count of bases not matched to a gene: 5. DNA of the CDR3: TGTGCCAGCAGTGACGACAGGGAACTGTATGGCTACACCTTC. Amino acids: CASSDDRELYGYTF.

The chain combines TRBV2 with TRBJ1-6, with D tentatively TRBD1 (6 bases). Germline-derived CDR1 and CDR2 are SNHLY and FYNNEI. V gave up 6 bases and J gave up 5 bases, with 14 bases separating them. The CDR3 consists of 15 residues. The CDR3 DNA reads TGTGCCAGCAGCCAAGACAGGCCTCATAATTCACCCCTCCACTTT. Encoded protein: CASSQDRPHNSPLHF.

The DNA for the CDR3 is TGTGCCAGCAGTTACCCGACAGGGGTGACTCCTGAGCAGTACTTC. Translation gives CASSYPTGVTPEQYF. V is TRBV6-2 or TRBV6-3 and J is TRBJ2-7, with 8 bases aligning to TRBD1. V shed 2 bases, J shed 7 bases, and the junction held 10 bases outside the gene matches. Germline V gene lookup returns CDR1 MNHEY and CDR2 SVGEGT. CDR3 size: 15 residues.

J is TRBJ2-7 and V is TRBV7-9; D unresolved. Germline CDR1 and CDR2: SEHNR and FQNEAQ (reference sequence). This CDR3 is 12 amino acids long. The V and J ends lost 1 base and 6 bases respectively, with 7 bases between them. The CDR3 loop is CASSLVPSEQYF. Written as DNA, the CDR3 is TGTGCCAGCAGCTTAGTTCCTAGCGAGCAGTACTTC.

The V gene is TRBV5-4, the J gene TRBJ2-3; TRBD2 agrees at 11 bases. Losses at the gene ends were 0 bases for V and 8 bases for J; bases not matched to a gene: 2. This CDR3 is built from 14 residues. The germline V gene encodes CDR1 SGHNT and CDR2 YYREEE (reference sequence). The CDR3 bases are TGTGCCAGCAGCTTGGGTCTAGCGGGGGGTACGCAGTATTTT. This translates into CASSLGLAGGTQYF.

The chain uses TRBV27 and TRBJ2-3, with 8 bases fitting TRBD2. This CDR3 contains 14 residues. Germline CDR1 is MNHEY and CDR2 is SMNVEV (reference sequence). V was clipped by 5 bases and J by 5 bases; unmatched bases: 6. CDR3 sequence reads: CASSPAAGVDTQYF. Written as DNA, the CDR3 is TGTGCCAGCAGTCCCGCAGCGGGGGTAGATACGCAGTATTTT.

The V gene is TRBV19, the J gene TRBJ1-5; no reliable D call. This CDR3 is built from 14 residues. CDR1 and CDR2 (germline): LNHDA, SQIVND (reference sequence). V lost 3 bases and J 0 bases, leaving 6 bases between the germline ends. CDR3 sequence: CASSISVSNQPQHF. The CDR3 region has the DNA TGTGCCAGTAGTATTTCGGTTAGCAATCAGCCCCAGCATTTT.